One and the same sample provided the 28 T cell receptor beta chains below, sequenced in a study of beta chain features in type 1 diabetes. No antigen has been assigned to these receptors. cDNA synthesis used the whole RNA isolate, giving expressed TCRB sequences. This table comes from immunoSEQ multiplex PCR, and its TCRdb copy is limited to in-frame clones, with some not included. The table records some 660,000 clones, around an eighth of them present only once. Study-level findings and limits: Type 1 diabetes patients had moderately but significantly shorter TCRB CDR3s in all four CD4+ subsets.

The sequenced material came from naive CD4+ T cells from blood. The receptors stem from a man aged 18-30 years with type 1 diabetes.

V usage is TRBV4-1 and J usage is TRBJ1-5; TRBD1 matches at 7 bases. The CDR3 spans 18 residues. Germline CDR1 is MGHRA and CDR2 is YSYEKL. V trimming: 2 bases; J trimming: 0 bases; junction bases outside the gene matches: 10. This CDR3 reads CASSQLPGQAYSNQPQHF. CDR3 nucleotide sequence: TGCGCCAGCAGCCAACTGCCCGGACAGGCGTATAGCAATCAGCCCCAGCATTTT.

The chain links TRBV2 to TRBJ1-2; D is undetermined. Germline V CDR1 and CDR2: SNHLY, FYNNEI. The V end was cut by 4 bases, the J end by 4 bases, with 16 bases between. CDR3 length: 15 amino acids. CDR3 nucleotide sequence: TGTGCCAGCAGTGTTGAGGGCGCGGTCGTCTATGGCTACACCTTC. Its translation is CASSVEGAVVYGYTF.

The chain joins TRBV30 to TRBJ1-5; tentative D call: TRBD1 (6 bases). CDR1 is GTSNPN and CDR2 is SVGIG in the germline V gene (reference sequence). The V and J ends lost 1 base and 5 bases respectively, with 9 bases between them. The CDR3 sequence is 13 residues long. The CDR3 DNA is TGTGCCTGGAGTGGGACAGATGATCAGCCCCAGCATTTT. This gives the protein CAWSGTDDQPQHF.

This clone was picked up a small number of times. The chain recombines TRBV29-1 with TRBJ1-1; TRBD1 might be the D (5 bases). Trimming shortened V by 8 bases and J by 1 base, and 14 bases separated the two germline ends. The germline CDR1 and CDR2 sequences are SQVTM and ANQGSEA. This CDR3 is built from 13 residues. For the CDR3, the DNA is TGCAGCTCTGGACACAACCCGAACACTGAAGCTTTCTTT. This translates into CSSGHNPNTEAFF.

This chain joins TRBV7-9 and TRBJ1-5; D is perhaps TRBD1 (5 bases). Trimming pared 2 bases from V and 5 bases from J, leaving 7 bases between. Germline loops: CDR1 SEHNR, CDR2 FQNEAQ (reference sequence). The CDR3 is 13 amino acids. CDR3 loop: CASSLQGYQPQHF. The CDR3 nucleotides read TGTGCCAGCAGCTTACAGGGCTATCAGCCCCAGCATTTT.

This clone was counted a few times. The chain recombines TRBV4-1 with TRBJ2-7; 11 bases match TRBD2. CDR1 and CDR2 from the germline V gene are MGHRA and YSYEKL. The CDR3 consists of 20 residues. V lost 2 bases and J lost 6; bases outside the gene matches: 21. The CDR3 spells CASSQIDRELAGVFKPEQYF. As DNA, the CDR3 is TGCGCCAGCAGCCAAATTGACAGGGAACTAGCGGGAGTGTTCAAGCCCGAGCAGTACTTC.

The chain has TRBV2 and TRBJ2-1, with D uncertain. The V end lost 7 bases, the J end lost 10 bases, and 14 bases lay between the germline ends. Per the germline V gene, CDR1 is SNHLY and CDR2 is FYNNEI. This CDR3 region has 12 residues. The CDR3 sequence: CASTESRSEQFF. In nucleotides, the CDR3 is TGTGCCAGCACCGAGAGTAGGTCAGAGCAGTTCTTC.

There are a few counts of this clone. The CDR3: CASTRDRGDNEQFF. The CDR3 DNA reads as TGTGCCAGCACCCGGGACAGGGGGGACAATGAGCAGTTCTTC. The rearrangement links TRBV9 to TRBJ2-1, with 11 bases lining up with TRBD1. Germline-derived CDR1 and CDR2 are SGDLS and YYNGEE. Losses at the gene ends were 6 bases for V and 5 bases for J; bases not matched to a gene: 4. The CDR3 is made up of 14 amino acids.

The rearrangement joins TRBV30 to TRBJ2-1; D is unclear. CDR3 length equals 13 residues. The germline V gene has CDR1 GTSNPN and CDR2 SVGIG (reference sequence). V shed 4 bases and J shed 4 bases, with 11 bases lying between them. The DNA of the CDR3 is TGTGCCTGGACAGATTGGGTTTACAATGAGCAGTTCTTC. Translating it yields CAWTDWVYNEQFF.

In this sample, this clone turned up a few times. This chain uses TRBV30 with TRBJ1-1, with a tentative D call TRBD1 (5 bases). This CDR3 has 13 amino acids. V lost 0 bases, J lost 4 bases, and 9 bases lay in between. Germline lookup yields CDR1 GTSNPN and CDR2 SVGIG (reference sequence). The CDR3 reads CAWSVRRGTEAFF. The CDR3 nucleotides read TGTGCCTGGAGTGTACGAAGGGGCACTGAAGCTTTCTTT.

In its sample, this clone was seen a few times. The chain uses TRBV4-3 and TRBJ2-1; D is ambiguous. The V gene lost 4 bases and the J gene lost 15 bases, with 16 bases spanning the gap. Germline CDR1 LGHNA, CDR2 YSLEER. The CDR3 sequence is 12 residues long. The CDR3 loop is CASSPTPGLPFF. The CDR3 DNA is TGCGCCAGCAGCCCCACCCCTGGTCTGCCGTTCTTC.

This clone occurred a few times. CDR3: CASSRSGQGSYEQYF. The CDR3 DNA reads TGTGCCAGCAGCAGATCAGGACAGGGCTCCTACGAGCAGTACTTC. The chain carries TRBV5-5 and TRBJ2-7, with 8 bases fitting TRBD1. The ends lost 4 bases at V and 0 bases at J; junction bases unmatched: 6. This CDR3 region has 15 residues. Germline V gene lookup returns CDR1 SGHKS and CDR2 YYEKEE (reference sequence). Complete variable domain (other parts from reference TRBV5-5 and TRBJ2-7): DAGVTQSPTHLIKTRGQQVTLRCSPISGHKSVSWYQQVLGQGPQFIFQYYEKEERGRGNFPDRFSARQFPNYSSELNVNALLLGDSALYLCASSRSGQGSYEQYFGPGTRLTVT.

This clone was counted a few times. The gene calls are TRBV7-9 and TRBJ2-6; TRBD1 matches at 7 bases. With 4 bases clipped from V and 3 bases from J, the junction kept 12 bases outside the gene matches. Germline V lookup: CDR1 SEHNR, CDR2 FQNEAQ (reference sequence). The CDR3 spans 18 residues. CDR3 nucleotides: TGTGCCAGCAGCTCCACGCTAGACAGGGCAGGTGGGGCCAACGTCCTGACTTTC. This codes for CASSSTLDRAGGANVLTF.

The CDR3 DNA reads as TGTGCCAGCCGGGGGGCAATGTCCGGGGAGCTGTTTTTT. Its protein product is CASRGAMSGELFF. V gene TRBV2 combines with J gene TRBJ2-2; a possible D gene is TRBD2 (7 bases). Germline V gene lookup returns CDR1 SNHLY and CDR2 FYNNEI. The CDR3 is 13 amino acids. V was cut by 8 bases and J by 6 bases, with 13 bases left in between.

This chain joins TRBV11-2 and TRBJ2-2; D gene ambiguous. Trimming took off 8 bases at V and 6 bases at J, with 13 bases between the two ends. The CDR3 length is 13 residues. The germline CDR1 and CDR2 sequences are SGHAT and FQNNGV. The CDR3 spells CASSRWQSGELFF. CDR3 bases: TGTGCCAGCTCTCGCTGGCAATCCGGGGAGCTGTTTTTT.

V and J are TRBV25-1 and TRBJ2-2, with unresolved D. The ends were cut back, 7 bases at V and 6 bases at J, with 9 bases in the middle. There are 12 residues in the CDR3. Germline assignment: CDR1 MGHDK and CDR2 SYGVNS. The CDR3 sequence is CASTVGAGELFF. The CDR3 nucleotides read TGTGCCAGCACCGTTGGGGCCGGGGAGCTGTTTTTT.

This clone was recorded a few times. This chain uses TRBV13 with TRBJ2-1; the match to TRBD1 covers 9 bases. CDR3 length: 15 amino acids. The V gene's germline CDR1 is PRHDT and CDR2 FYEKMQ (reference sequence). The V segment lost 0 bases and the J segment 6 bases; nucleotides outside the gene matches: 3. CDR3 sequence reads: CASSLGQGAINEQFF. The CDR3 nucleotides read TGTGCCAGCAGCTTAGGACAGGGGGCGATCAATGAGCAGTTCTTC. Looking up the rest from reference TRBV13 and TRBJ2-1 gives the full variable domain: AAGVIQSPRHLIKEKRETATLKCYPIPRHDTVYWYQQGPGQDPQFLISFYEKMQSDKGSIPDRFSAQQFSDYHSELNMSSLELGDSALYFCASSLGQGAINEQFFGPGTRLTVL.

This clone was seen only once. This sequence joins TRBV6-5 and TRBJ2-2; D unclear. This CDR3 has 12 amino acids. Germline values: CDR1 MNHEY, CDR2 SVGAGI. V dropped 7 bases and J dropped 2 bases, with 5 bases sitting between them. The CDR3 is CASKRNTGELFF. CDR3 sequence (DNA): TGTGCCAGCAAAAGAAACACCGGGGAGCTGTTTTTT.

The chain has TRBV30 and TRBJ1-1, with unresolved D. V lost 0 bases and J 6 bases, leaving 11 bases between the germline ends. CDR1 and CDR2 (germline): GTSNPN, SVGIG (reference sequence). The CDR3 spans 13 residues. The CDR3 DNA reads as TGTGCCTGGAGTGTACGAGCGGAATCTGAAGCTTTCTTT. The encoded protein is CAWSVRAESEAFF.

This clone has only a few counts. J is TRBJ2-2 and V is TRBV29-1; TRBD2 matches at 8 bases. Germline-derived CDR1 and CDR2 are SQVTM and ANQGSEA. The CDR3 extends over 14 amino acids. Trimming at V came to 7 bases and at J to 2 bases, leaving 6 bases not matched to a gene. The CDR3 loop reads CSGVAGPNTGELFF. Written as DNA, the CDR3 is TGCAGCGGGGTAGCGGGACCCAACACCGGGGAGCTGTTTTTT.

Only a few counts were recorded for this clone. The CDR3 DNA is TGCGCCAGCGAGGCGATAGCGGGAGTCGGCGAGCAGTACTTC. Amino acid sequence: CASEAIAGVGEQYF. The chain combines TRBV5-1 with TRBJ2-7; the match to TRBD2 covers 9 bases. The length of the CDR3 is 14 residues. The V gene end was trimmed by 7 bases and the J gene end by 6 bases; junction bases not matched to a gene: 11. The V gene's germline CDR1 is SGHRS and CDR2 YFSETQ.

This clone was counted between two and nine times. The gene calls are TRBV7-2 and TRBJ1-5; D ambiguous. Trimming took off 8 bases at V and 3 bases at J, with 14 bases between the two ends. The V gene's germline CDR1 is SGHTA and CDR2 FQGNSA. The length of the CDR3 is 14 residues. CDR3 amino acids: CASVAGQNNQPQHF. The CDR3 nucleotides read TGTGCCAGCGTGGCTGGGCAGAACAATCAGCCCCAGCATTTT.

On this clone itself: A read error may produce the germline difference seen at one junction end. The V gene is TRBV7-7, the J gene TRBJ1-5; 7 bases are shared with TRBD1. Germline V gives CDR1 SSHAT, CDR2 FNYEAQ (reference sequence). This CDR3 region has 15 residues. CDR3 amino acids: CASSLSPRGNQPQHF. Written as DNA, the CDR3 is TGTGCTAGCAGCCTAAGCCCCAGGGGGAATCAGCCCCAGCATTTT.

The chain's CDR3 is CASSLVGGMSLPYEQYF. Here the CDR3 DNA reads TGTGCCAGCAGCTTAGTGGGGGGGATGTCCCTTCCCTACGAGCAGTACTTC. The chain uses TRBV7-2 and TRBJ2-7; 7 nucleotides match TRBD2. Germline V gene sequence: CDR1 SGHTA, CDR2 FQGNSA. The CDR3 sequence is 17 residues long. V lost 1 base to trimming and J lost 2 bases; unmatched junction nucleotides: 11.

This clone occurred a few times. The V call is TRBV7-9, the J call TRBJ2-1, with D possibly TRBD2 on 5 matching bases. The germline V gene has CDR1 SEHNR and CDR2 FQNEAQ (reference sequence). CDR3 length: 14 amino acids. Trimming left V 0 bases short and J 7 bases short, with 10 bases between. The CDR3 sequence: CASSLAGVGNEQFF. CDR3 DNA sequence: TGTGCCAGCAGCTTAGCGGGAGTCGGTAATGAGCAGTTCTTC.

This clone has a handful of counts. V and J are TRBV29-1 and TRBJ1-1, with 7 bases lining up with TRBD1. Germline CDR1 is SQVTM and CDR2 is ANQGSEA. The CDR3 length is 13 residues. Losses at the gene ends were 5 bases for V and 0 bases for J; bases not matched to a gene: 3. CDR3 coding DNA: TGCAGCGTTCAAGGACAGGTGAACACTGAAGCTTTCTTT. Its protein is CSVQGQVNTEAFF.

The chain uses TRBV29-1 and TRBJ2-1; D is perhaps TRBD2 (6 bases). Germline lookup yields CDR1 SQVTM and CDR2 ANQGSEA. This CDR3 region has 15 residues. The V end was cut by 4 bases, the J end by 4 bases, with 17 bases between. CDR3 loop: CSVVAGLGGYNEQFF. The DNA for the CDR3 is TGCAGCGTTGTTGCGGGTCTGGGAGGATACAATGAGCAGTTCTTC.

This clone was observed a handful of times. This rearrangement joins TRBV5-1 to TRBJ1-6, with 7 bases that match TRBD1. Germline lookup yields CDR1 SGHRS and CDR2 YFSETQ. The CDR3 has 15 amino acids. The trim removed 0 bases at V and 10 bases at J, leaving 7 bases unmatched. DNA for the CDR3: TGCGCCAGCAGCTTGGCCTGGCAGGGGGTCTCACCCCTCCACTTT. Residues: CASSLAWQGVSPLHF.